Listed below are T cell receptor beta chains from one sample, sequenced in a study of CXCR4 blockade with PD-1 therapy in pancreatic cancer. Here immunoSEQ multiplex PCR was the method, and the copy in TCRdb shows in-frame clones only, minus some. The table lists some 760 clones, under 55% of them singletons. Sample: tumor tissue. The receptors originated from a human donor with pancreatic ductal adenocarcinoma. CDR3s include the opening cysteine and the closing phenylalanine or tryptophan. D genes are given only for firm matches. Not every row has a clone size; where given, it reads once, few, many or a size class.

j_call	v_call	clone_size	d_call	cdr3_nt	cdr3_aa
TRBJ2-1	TRBV16	.	.	TGTGCCAGCAGCCAAGGAACGGGGTACAATGAGCAGTTCTTC	CASSQGTGYNEQFF
TRBJ1-1	TRBV11-3	.	TRBD1	TGTGCCAGCAGCTTGGGGGGACAGGGAAGGTCGCGGGCTTTCTTT	CASSLGGQGRSRAFF
TRBJ2-1	TRBV28	few	.	TGTGCCAGCAGCGGGATACAGTTCGGCCCAACACGGGAGCAGTTCTTC	CASSGIQFGPTREQFF
TRBJ2-1	TRBV4-1	.	.	TGCGCCAGCAGCCAAGATGCCTTAAACAATGAGCAGTTCTTC	CASSQDALNNEQFF
TRBJ1-1	TRBV28	few	.	TGTGCCAGCAGTTCCAGCTTCCCGAACACTGAAGCTTTCTTT	CASSSSFPNTEAFF
TRBJ2-2	TRBV5-1	once	TRBD1	TGCGCCAGCAGCTCGAATAGGGACAGGGGGAACACCGGGGAGCTGTTTTTT	CASSSNRDRGNTGELFF
TRBJ1-1	TRBV9	.	.	TGTGCCAGCAGCTCGACCGGGACACGAAACACTGAAGCTTTCTTT	CASSSTGTRNTEAFF
TRBJ1-1	TRBV19	.	.	TGTGCCAGTAGTCCATGGATGGGGAGGGAAACTGAAGCTTTCTTT	CASSPWMGRETEAFF
TRBJ1-3	TRBV19	.	.	TGTGCCAGTAGCCCGATGGGGGGAAACACCATATATTTT	CASSPMGGNTIYF
TRBJ2-3	TRBV19	.	.	TGTGCCAGTAGTATACGGGGGAGTACGCAGTATTTT	CASSIRGSTQYF